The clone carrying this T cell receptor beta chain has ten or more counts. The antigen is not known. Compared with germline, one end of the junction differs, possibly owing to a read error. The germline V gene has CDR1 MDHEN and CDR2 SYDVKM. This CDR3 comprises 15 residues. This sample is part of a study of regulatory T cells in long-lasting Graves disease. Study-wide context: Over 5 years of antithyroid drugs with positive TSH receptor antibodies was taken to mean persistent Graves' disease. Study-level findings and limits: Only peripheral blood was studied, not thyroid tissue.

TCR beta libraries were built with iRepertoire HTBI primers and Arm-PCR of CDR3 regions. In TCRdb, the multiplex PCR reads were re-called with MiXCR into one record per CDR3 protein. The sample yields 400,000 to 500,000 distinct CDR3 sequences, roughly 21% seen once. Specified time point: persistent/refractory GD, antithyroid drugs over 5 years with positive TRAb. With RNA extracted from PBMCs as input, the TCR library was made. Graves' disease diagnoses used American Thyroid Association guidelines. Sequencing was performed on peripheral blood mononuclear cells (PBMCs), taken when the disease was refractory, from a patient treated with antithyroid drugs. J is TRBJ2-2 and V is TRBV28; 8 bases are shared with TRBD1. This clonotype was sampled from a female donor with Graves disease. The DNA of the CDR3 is TGTGCCACCCAGGGGGCGAGGGGGAACAGCGGGGAGCTGTTTTTT. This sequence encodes CATQGARGNSGELFF.